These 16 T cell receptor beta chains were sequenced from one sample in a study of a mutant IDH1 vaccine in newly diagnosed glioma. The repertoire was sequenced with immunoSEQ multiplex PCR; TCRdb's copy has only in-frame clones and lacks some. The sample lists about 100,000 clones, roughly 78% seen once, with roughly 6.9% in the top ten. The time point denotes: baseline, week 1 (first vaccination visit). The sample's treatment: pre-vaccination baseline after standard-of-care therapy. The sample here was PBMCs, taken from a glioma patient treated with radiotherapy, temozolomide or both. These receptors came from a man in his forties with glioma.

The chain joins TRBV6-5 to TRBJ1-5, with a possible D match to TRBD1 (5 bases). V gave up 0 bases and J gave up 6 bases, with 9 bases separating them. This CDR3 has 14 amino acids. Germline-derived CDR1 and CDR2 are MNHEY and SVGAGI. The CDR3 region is CASSYSGALQPQHF. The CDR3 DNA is TGTGCCAGCAGTTACTCTGGGGCTCTTCAGCCCCAGCATTTT.

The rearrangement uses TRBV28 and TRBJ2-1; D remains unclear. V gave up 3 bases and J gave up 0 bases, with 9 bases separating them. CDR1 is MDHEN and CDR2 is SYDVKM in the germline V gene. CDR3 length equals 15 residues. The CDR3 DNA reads TGTGCCAGCAGTTTGTCGGAAAGCTCCTACAATGAGCAGTTCTTC. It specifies CASSLSESSYNEQFF.

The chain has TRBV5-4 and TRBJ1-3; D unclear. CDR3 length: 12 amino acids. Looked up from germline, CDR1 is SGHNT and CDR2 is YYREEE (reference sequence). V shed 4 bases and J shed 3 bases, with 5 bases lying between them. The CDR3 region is CASSRSGNTIYF. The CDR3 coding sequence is TGTGCCAGCAGCCGGAGTGGAAACACCATATATTTT. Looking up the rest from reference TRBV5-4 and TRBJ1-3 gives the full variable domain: ETGVTQSPTHLIKTRGQQVTLRCSSQSGHNTVSWYQQALGQGPQFIFQYYREEENGRGNFPPRFSGLQFPNYSSELNVNALELDDSALYLCASSRSGNTIYFGEGSWLTVV.

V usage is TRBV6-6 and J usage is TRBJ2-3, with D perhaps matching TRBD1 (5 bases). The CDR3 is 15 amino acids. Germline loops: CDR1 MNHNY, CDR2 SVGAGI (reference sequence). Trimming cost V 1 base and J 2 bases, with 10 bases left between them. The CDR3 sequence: CASSYWNRPTDTQYF. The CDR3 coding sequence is TGTGCCAGCAGTTACTGGAACAGGCCCACAGATACGCAGTATTTT.

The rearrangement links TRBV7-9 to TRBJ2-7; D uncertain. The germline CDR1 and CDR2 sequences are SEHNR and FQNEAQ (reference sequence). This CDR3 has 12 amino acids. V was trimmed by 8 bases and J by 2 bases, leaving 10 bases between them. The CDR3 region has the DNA TGTGCCAGCGGCCAAAGCACCTACGAGCAGTACTTC. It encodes CASGQSTYEQYF.

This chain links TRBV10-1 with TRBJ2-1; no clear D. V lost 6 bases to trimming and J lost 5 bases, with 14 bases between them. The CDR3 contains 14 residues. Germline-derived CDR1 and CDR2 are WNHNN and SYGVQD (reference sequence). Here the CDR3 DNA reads TGCGCCAGCAGCCGAGGAGCACTCAACAATGAGCAGTTCTTC. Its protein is CASSRGALNNEQFF.

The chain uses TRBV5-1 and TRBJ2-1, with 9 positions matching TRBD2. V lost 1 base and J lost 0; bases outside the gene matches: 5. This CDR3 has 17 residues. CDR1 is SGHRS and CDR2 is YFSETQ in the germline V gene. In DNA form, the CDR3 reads TGCGCCAGCAGCTTGTATGGTAGCGGGAGCTCCTACAATGAGCAGTTCTTC. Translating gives CASSLYGSGSSYNEQFF.

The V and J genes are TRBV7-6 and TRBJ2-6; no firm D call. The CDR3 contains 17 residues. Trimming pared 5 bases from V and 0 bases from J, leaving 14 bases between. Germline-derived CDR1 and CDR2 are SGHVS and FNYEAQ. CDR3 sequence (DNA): TGTGCCAGCAGCAACCCCCTCCAGAGCTCTGGGGCCAACGTCCTGACTTTC. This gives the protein CASSNPLQSSGANVLTF.

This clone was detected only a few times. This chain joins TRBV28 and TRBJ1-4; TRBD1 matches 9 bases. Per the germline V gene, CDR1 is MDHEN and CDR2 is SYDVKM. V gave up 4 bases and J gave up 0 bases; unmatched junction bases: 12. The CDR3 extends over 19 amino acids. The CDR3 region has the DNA TGTGCCAGCAGTTACACTTCGGGACAGGGAGGAGCAACTAATGAAAAACTGTTTTTT. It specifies CASSYTSGQGGATNEKLFF.

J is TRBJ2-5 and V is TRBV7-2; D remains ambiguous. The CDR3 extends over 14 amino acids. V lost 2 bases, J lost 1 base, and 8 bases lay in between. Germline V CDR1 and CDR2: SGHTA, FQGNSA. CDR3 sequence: CASSLPGSQETQYF. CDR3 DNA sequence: TGTGCCAGCAGCTTACCTGGCAGCCAAGAGACCCAGTACTTC.

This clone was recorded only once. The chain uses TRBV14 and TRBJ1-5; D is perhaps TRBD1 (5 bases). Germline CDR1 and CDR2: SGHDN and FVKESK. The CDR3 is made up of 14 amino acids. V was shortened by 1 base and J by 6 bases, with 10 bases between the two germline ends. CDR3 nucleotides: TGTGCCAGCAGCCAAGGGGGGGTGGGTCAGCCCCAGCATTTT. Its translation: CASSQGGVGQPQHF.

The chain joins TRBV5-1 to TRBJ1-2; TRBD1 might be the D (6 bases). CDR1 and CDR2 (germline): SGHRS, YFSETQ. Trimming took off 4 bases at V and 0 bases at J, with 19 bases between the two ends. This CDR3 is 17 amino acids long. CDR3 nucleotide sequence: TGCGCCAGCAGCCGAGGGGGGCAGATCTCAGCTAACTATGGCTACACCTTC. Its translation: CASSRGGQISANYGYTF. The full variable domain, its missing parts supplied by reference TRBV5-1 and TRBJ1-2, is KAGVTQTPRYLIKTRGQQVTLSCSPISGHRSVSWYQQTPGQGLQFLFEYFSETQRNKGNFPGRFSGRQFSNSRSEMNVSTLELGDSALYLCASSRGGQISANYGYTFGSGTRLTVV.

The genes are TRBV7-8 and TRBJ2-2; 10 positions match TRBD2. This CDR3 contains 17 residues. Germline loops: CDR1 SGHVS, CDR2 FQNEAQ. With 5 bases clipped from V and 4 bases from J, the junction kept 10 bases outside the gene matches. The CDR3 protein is CASSPRGSGGLTGELFF. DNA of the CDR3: TGTGCCAGCAGCCCCAGGGGTAGCGGGGGGCTCACCGGGGAGCTGTTTTTT.

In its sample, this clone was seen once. The CDR3 here is CASSLLRDRVTREQYF. The CDR3 nucleotides read TGTGCCAGCAGCTTACTCCGGGACAGGGTCACCCGCGAGCAGTACTTC. The chain couples TRBV5-8 to TRBJ2-7; 9 bases line up with TRBD1. The CDR3 consists of 16 residues. CDR1 is SGHTS, CDR2 YDEGEE, per germline. J was trimmed by 6 bases and V by 2 bases; bases with no gene match: 12.

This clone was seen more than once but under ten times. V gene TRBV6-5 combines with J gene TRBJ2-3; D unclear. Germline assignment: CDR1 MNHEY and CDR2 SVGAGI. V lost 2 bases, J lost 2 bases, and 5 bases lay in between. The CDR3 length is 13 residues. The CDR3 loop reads CASSYTATDTQYF. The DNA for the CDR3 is TGTGCCAGCAGTTACACCGCCACAGATACGCAGTATTTT.

This chain's CDR3 is CAISQGQGANEQFF. The DNA for the CDR3 is TGTGCCATCAGTCAGGGACAGGGGGCCAATGAGCAGTTCTTC. The genes are TRBV10-3 and TRBJ2-1, with 12 bases identical to TRBD1. This CDR3 contains 14 residues. V lost 5 bases to trimming and J lost 6 bases; unmatched junction nucleotides: 2. CDR1 is ENHRY and CDR2 is SYGVKD in the germline V gene.